These T cell receptor beta chains were read from a single sample in a study of blood T cell repertoires in COVID-19. Measured with immunoSEQ multiplex PCR; TCRdb has only the in-frame clones, and not every one. Of fewer than 700,000 clones listed, roughly 89% were seen once; the top ten hold around 7.8%. Sequencing was done on a sample of peripheral blood. The source of these receptors is a woman aged 50 to 65 with COVID-19, enrolled during active disease. The CDR3 runs from the conserved cysteine through the conserved F or W. Fields, in order: D gene, J gene, clone size, V gene, CDR3 DNA, CDR3 protein. A D gene is named only where the DNA matches it firmly. The size of a clone is reported for some rows only, either as once, few or many, or as a class for expanded clones.

>.|TRBJ1-1|.|TRBV19
TGTGCCAGTACTTTTTCGGAACAGTCCGCCACTGAAGCTTTCTTT
CASTFSEQSATEAFF
>.|TRBJ2-7|.|TRBV30
TGTGCCTGGAGCCAGAGATCGGGTGAGCAGTACTTC
CAWSQRSGEQYF
>TRBD1|TRBJ1-5|.|TRBV6-1
TGTGCCAGCAGTGAACGCTCGAGACAGGGGGTCATGAGCAATCAGCCCCAGCATTTT
CASSERSRQGVMSNQPQHF
>TRBD1|TRBJ1-4|.|TRBV5-8
TGTGCCAGTGACAGGGGGCGACTAGGGAAACTGTTTTTT
CASDRGRLGKLFF
>.|TRBJ2-3|.|TRBV5-4
TGTGCCAGCAGCTTGGGAATAGCGGTGAGGAGCACAGATACGCAGTATTTT
CASSLGIAVRSTDTQYF
>TRBD1|TRBJ1-2|.|TRBV6-6
TGTGCCAGCAGTTACTCCCGGGACAGACATTGGGCGGCCACCTTC
CASSYSRDRHWAATF
>.|TRBJ2-5|.|TRBV7-9
TGTGCCAGCAGTCCTCGGGGGAAAGCGACCCAGTACTTC
CASSPRGKATQYF
>.|TRBJ1-2|.|TRBV2
TGTGCCAGCAGTGACGCGGCAGGGGTTAACTATGGCTACACCTTC
CASSDAAGVNYGYTF
>.|TRBJ1-2|.|TRBV4-2
TGTGCCAGCAGCCAAGTTGGTATTCTGCAGAATGGCTACACCTTC
CASSQVGILQNGYTF
>.|TRBJ1-4|.|TRBV11-3
TGTGCCAGCAGCTTTTTGGGCACTAATGAAAAACTGTTTTTT
CASSFLGTNEKLFF
>TRBD2|TRBJ2-3|.|TRBV4-1
TGCGCCAGCAGCCAAGGGGGCGGGGGGTCAGATACGCAGTATTTT
CASSQGGGGSDTQYF
>.|TRBJ1-1|.|TRBV12-3/TRBV12-4
TGTGCCAGCAGTCCTCTGACAGGTACTGAAGCTTTCTTT
CASSPLTGTEAFF
>.|TRBJ1-2|.|TRBV28
TGTGCCAGCAGTTTAGATCTAGTAGGAAACTATGGCTACACCTTC
CASSLDLVGNYGYTF
>TRBD1|TRBJ1-6|.|TRBV9
TGTGCCAGCAGCGAGGGGGACAGGTCAAATTCACCCCTCCACTTT
CASSEGDRSNSPLHF
>TRBD2|TRBJ2-2|many|TRBV28
TGTGCCTTGGGGGGGATGGCCGGCGGGGAGCTGTTTTTT
CALGGMAGGELFF
>.|TRBJ2-5|.|TRBV5-4
TGTGCCAGCAGCCCCGAGATAAACCAAGAGACCCAGTACTTC
CASSPEINQETQYF
>TRBD2|TRBJ2-1|.|TRBV19
TGTGCCAGTAGTCCCCCCCGGGGGGGCAGAAATGAGCAGTTCTTC
CASSPPRGGRNEQFF
>.|TRBJ2-7|.|TRBV7-9
TGTGCCAGCAGACCACCTACGGCCTACGAGCAGTACTTC
CASRPPTAYEQYF
>TRBD1|TRBJ1-5|.|TRBV23-1
TGCGCCAGCAGTCAAGATCGGGGGACAGGTCGCCAGCCCCAGCATTTT
CASSQDRGTGRQPQHF
>TRBD1|TRBJ2-1|.|TRBV10-3
TGTGCCATCAGTCTAGGGACAGGGAGCTCCTACAATGAGCAGTTCTTC
CAISLGTGSSYNEQFF
>TRBD1|TRBJ2-3|.|TRBV5-1
TGCGCCAGCAGAAGAACCTGGACAGGGGGGGTTTCTACGCAGTATTTT
CASRRTWTGGVSTQYF
>.|TRBJ2-6|.|TRBV19
TGTGCCAGTAGTATTATCCGCTCTGGGGCCAACGTCCTGACTTTC
CASSIIRSGANVLTF
>TRBD2|TRBJ2-2|.|TRBV29-1
TGCAGCGTTGAGGGGACTAGCGGGGGGGAAACCGGGGAGCTGTTTTTT
CSVEGTSGGETGELFF
>.|TRBJ1-2|.|TRBV28
TGTGCCAGCAGTTTGGGGGGTAGCTACACCTTC
CASSLGGSYTF
>.|TRBJ1-1|.|TRBV18
TGTGCCAGCTCACATGACAGAATTATCATGAACACTGAAGCTTTCTTT
CASSHDRIIMNTEAFF
>.|TRBJ2-7|.|TRBV12-5
TGTGCTAGTGGTTTGGTACTTGGGCAGGGGATTCGCTACGAGCAGTACTTC
CASGLVLGQGIRYEQYF
>.|TRBJ2-1|.|TRBV30
TGTGCCTGGAGTCCTCTGCGGAATGAGCAGTTCTTC
CAWSPLRNEQFF
>.|TRBJ2-1|.|TRBV15
TGTGCCACCCATAAAAAACCCGGGAATGAGCAGTTCTTC
CATHKKPGNEQFF
>TRBD1|TRBJ1-1|.|TRBV2
TGTGCCAGTTACAGGGGGCTGAACACTGAAGCTTTCTTT
CASYRGLNTEAFF
>TRBD1|TRBJ2-2|once|TRBV4-1
TGCGCCAGCAGCCAAGATAGGGACAGGGGAGACGGGGAGCTGTTTTTT
CASSQDRDRGDGELFF
>TRBD1|TRBJ2-1|.|TRBV20-1
TGCAGTGCTAGTGGGCAGGGGGTCCCCTATTACAATGAGCAGTTCTTC
CSASGQGVPYYNEQFF
>.|TRBJ2-7|.|TRBV11-2
TGTGCCAGCAGCTTAGTAGCAGGGTCCCTACTGGAGGGCTACGAGCAGTACTTC
CASSLVAGSLLEGYEQYF
>.|TRBJ1-2|.|TRBV30
TGTGCCTGGAGTGACCTGCAGGGAGGAGGTGGCTACACCTTC
CAWSDLQGGGGYTF
>.|TRBJ2-1|once|TRBV19
TGTGCCAGTAGTATTCGGGTCGAGTTGGATGAGCAGTTCTTC
CASSIRVELDEQFF
>TRBD1|TRBJ1-5|.|TRBV11-3
TGTGCCAGCAGCTTAAGGACAGGGAGCAATCAGCCCCAGCATTTT
CASSLRTGSNQPQHF
>.|TRBJ1-2|.|TRBV19
TGTGCCAGTAACGGTCAGGCCGCTGGCTACACCTTC
CASNGQAAGYTF
>.|TRBJ1-4|.|TRBV5-6
TGTGCCAGCAGCTTGGCCCCGCAGAGGAATGAAAAACTGTTTTTT
CASSLAPQRNEKLFF
>.|TRBJ1-3|.|TRBV3-1/TRBV3-2
TGTGCCAGCAGCCAAGCAATCGTTCGGGGAAACACCATATATTTT
CASSQAIVRGNTIYF
>.|TRBJ2-3|.|TRBV30
TGTGCCTGGAGTACGGGCACAGATACGCAGTATTTT
CAWSTGTDTQYF
>TRBD1|TRBJ1-2|.|TRBV28
TGTGCCAGCAGCCAACCCGGGACAGGATACTATGGCTACACCTTC
CASSQPGTGYYGYTF
>.|TRBJ2-5|.|TRBV7-9
TGTGCCAGCAGCTTAGCGATGAGGGAGACCCAGTACTTC
CASSLAMRETQYF
>TRBD1|TRBJ1-3|.|TRBV12-5
TGTGCTAGTGGTTTCTCTTTTACAGGGGGTCGGTCTGGAAACACCATATATTTT
CASGFSFTGGRSGNTIYF
>.|TRBJ1-2|.|TRBV10-2
TGCGCCAGCAGCCCGGGAGGCTATGGCTACACCTTC
CASSPGGYGYTF
>.|TRBJ1-2|.|TRBV4-2
TGTGCCTACAGAGGCGGGCCGATTGGCTACACCTTC
CAYRGGPIGYTF
>.|TRBJ1-1|.|TRBV3-1/TRBV3-2
TGTGCCAGCAGTTCGACTTTGGGCACTGAAGCTTTCTTT
CASSSTLGTEAFF